This T cell receptor beta chain was recovered during a study of blood T cells in healthy people across ages. Across the whole study: Per every two T cells, about one barcoded beta molecule was captured by template switching. Study outcomes and limitations: As age increased, TCR beta diversity per million T cells fell in a roughly linear fashion. Versus aged donors, long-lived donors had higher diversity and more naive CD4+ cells.

Trimming took off 4 bases at V and 6 bases at J, with 9 bases between the two ends. From germline, CDR1 is MGHDK and CDR2 SYGVNS. There are 13 residues in the CDR3. As to this clonotype: What it recognizes is unknown.

Sample-barcoded 5' priming and a J-beta primer mix drove a second PCR of 7 to 11 cycles. Via MiXCR, TCRdb re-called the 5' RACE reads, giving one row per CDR3 protein. The sample has some 1.5 million distinct CDR3 sequences, about 45% seen once. The J gene is TRBJ2-2, the V gene TRBV25-1, with a weak D call TRBD1 (6 bases). This receptor was identified in a woman between 18 and 29 years old in good health. Sequencing was done on a sample of blood. The CDR3 protein is CASSGGQSGELFF. The DNA for the CDR3 is TGTGCCAGCAGTGGCGGACAGTCCGGGGAGCTGTTTTTT. Complete variable domain (other parts from reference TRBV25-1 and TRBJ2-2): EADIYQTPRYLVIGTGKKITLECSQTMGHDKMYWYQQDPGMELHLIHYSYGVNSTEKGDLSSESTVSRIRTEHFPLTLESARPSHTSQYLCASSGGQSGELFFGEGSRLTVL.